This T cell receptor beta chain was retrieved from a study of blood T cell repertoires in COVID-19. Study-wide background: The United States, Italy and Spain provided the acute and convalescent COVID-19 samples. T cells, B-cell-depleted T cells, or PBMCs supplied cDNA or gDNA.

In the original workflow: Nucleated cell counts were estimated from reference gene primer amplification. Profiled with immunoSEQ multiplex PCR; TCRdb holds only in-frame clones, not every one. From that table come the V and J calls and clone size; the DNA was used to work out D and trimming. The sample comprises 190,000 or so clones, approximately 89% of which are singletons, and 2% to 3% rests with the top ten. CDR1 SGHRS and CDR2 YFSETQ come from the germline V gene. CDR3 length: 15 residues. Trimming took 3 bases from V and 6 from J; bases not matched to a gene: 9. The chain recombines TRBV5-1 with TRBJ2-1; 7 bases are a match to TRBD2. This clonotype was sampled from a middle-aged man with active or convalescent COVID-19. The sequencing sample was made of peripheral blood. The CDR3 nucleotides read TGCGCCAGCAGCTACGGACTAGTAAAATCCAATGAGCAGTTCTTC. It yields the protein CASSYGLVKSNEQFF.